These 3 T cell receptor beta chains were sequenced from one sample in a study of control samples from healthy donors and cancer patients. Clones were read by immunoSEQ multiplex PCR, and TCRdb kept only the in-frame ones, dropping some. The sample shows about 70,000 clones, 84% of them seen only once. The specimen sequenced was blood. All receptors derive from a man aged 50 or older in good health.

This clone was recorded a few times. The same CDR3 can be traced to other DNA sequences in this sample. This rearrangement joins TRBV6-4 to TRBJ2-1; D may be TRBD2 (6 bases). The CDR3 consists of 15 residues. From germline, CDR1 is MRHNA and CDR2 SNTAGT. V was shortened by 0 bases and J by 0 bases, with 6 bases between the two germline ends. As DNA, the CDR3 is TGTGCCAGCAGTGACTCTAGCGGCTCCTACAATGAGCAGTTCTTC. Protein product: CASSDSSGSYNEQFF.

The rearrangement links TRBV14 to TRBJ1-3; D ambiguous. Germline lookup yields CDR1 SGHDN and CDR2 FVKESK. CDR3 length: 14 amino acids. V lost 0 bases and J lost 5, with 8 bases in between. CDR3 in amino acids: CASSQDRLRNTIYF. The CDR3 coding sequence is TGTGCCAGCAGCCAAGATCGCCTGCGAAACACCATATATTTT.

V usage is TRBV7-9 and J usage is TRBJ1-1, with a tentative D call TRBD1 (6 bases). The V end was cut by 3 bases, the J end by 0 bases, with 11 bases between. Germline V gene data show CDR1 as SEHNR and CDR2 as FQNEAQ (reference sequence). CDR3 length equals 15 residues. The CDR3 DNA follows: TGTGCCAGCAGCTTGAACAGGGCCTTGAACACTGAAGCTTTCTTT. Translated, it gives CASSLNRALNTEAFF.